The 32 T cell receptor beta chains below come from one sample, sequenced in a study of OX40 agonist ivuxolimab in advanced cancers. TCRdb's copy holds only in-frame clones and misses some; the assay was immunoSEQ multiplex PCR. This sample yields 85,000 to 100,000 clones, of which roughly 90% are seen a single time; around 0.76% belongs to the top ten. This sample comprised CD4+ or CD8+ T cells sorted from blood, obtained in a trial of the OX40 agonist ivuxolimab. The receptors were sampled from an adult with an advanced solid tumor such as melanoma, head and neck, liver or kidney cancer.

This chain links TRBV6-5 with TRBJ2-3, with D possibly matching TRBD1 (6 bases). Per germline, CDR1 MNHEY and CDR2 SVGAGI. The CDR3 is made up of 13 amino acids. Trimming took off 5 bases at V and 5 bases at J, with 11 bases between the two ends. CDR3 bases: TGTGCCAGCAGTGCCCGGACAGTAGATACGCAGTATTTT. Translated, it gives CASSARTVDTQYF.

The CDR3 protein is CASSDRGQNYGYTF. As DNA, the CDR3 is TGTGCCAGCAGCGACAGGGGGCAGAACTATGGCTACACCTTC. This chain links TRBV7-2 with TRBJ1-2; 10 nucleotides line up with TRBD1. V lost 5 bases to trimming and J lost 2 bases; unmatched junction nucleotides: 2. The CDR3 runs to 14 residues. Germline CDR1 and CDR2: SGHTA and FQGNSA. Variable domain in full (rest from reference TRBV7-2 and TRBJ1-2): GAGVSQSPSNKVTEKGKDVELRCDPISGHTALYWYRQSLGQGLEFLIYFQGNSAPDKSGLPSDRFSAERTGGSVSTLTIQRTQQEDSAVYLCASSDRGQNYGYTFGSGTRLTVV.

This chain uses TRBV4-3 with TRBJ2-1; D possibly corresponds to TRBD2 (5 bases). Between the trimmed V and J ends, which lost 0 bases and 5 bases, there was a span of 14 bases. CDR3 length: 16 residues. Germline V gene data show CDR1 as LGHNA and CDR2 as YSLEER. CDR3 region: CASSQDHRGRHNEQFF. The CDR3 nucleotides are TGCGCCAGCAGCCAAGATCACCGGGGTAGGCACAATGAGCAGTTCTTC.

This chain uses TRBV2 with TRBJ2-1; 9 nucleotides align to TRBD1. The germline CDR1 and CDR2 sequences are SNHLY and FYNNEI. CDR3 length: 15 residues. Unmatched junction bases numbered 7, after V lost 5 bases and J lost 5 bases. In DNA, the CDR3 is TGTGCCAGCAGTTATACCGGACAGGGGAACAATGAGCAGTTCTTC. It encodes CASSYTGQGNNEQFF.

The CDR3 spells CASSSPSLTGELFF. The CDR3 DNA follows: TGTGCCAGCAGCTCTCCCTCACTCACCGGGGAGCTGTTTTTT. The rearrangement links TRBV11-2 to TRBJ2-2; D is unresolved. The CDR3 length is 14 residues. Trimming took off 4 bases at V and 4 bases at J, with 10 bases between the two ends. Germline CDR1 reads SGHAT; CDR2 reads FQNNGV.

As DNA, the CDR3 is TGTGCCAGCAGTGTTCTTATGGCTCGCTCTAGCACAGATACGCAGTATTTT. Amino acid sequence: CASSVLMARSSTDTQYF. The chain couples TRBV2 to TRBJ2-3, with unresolved D. V was cut by 4 bases and J by 0 bases, with 17 bases left in between. CDR3 length: 17 residues. Germline CDR1 is SNHLY and CDR2 is FYNNEI.

The CDR3 protein is CASTGVGEQYF. As DNA, the CDR3 is TGTGCCAGCACGGGGGTTGGAGAGCAGTACTTC. The chain couples TRBV6-5 to TRBJ2-7; D is possibly TRBD2 (6 bases). V shed 7 bases and J shed 7 bases, with 11 bases lying between them. The germline V gene has CDR1 MNHEY and CDR2 SVGAGI. The CDR3 is made up of 11 amino acids.

V and J are TRBV7-2 and TRBJ2-3, with 11 bases aligning to TRBD1. Germline assignment: CDR1 SGHTA and CDR2 FQGNSA. CDR3 length: 15 amino acids. The junction had 2 bases not matched to a gene; V was cut back by 4 bases and J by 2 bases. CDR3 DNA sequence: TGTGCCAGCAGCTGGGACAGGGGGTTCACAGATACGCAGTATTTT. Translating gives CASSWDRGFTDTQYF.

V and J are TRBV27 and TRBJ2-7, with a weak D call TRBD2 (5 bases). The CDR3 consists of 13 residues. Germline CDR1 reads MNHEY; CDR2 reads SMNVEV (reference sequence). The V end was cut by 5 bases, the J end by 7 bases, with 15 bases between. The chain's CDR3 is CASSLIGRGEQYF. The CDR3 DNA sequence: TGTGCCAGCAGTCTAATCGGCCGAGGGGAGCAGTACTTC.

The chain carries TRBV9 and TRBJ2-4; TRBD1 might be the D (7 bases). CDR3 size: 14 residues. V was pared by 4 bases and J by 5 bases, with 13 bases between. CDR1 is SGDLS and CDR2 is YYNGEE in the germline V gene. The CDR3 DNA reads as TGTGCCAGCAGCCCCCGGGGGACAGAAAACATTCAGTACTTC. Its translation: CASSPRGTENIQYF.

The V call is TRBV18, the J call TRBJ2-1; no firm D call. V was shortened by 6 bases and J by 5 bases, with 14 bases between the two germline ends. This CDR3 contains 14 residues. CDR1 is KGHSH and CDR2 is LQKENI in the germline V gene. The DNA of the CDR3 is TGTGCCAGCTCTCCTACGGACCGTGACAATGAGCAGTTCTTC. Translating it yields CASSPTDRDNEQFF.

The chain uses TRBV5-8 and TRBJ2-7, with 7 bases identical to TRBD1. In germline, CDR1 is SGHTS, CDR2 YDEGEE. The CDR3 covers 14 residues. J was trimmed by 2 bases and V by 5 bases; bases with no gene match: 7. CDR3 coding DNA: TGTGCCAGCAGTCCTCGGGACAGAACCTACGAGCAGTACTTC. Translated, it gives CASSPRDRTYEQYF.

This sequence joins TRBV28 and TRBJ1-5; tentatively, D is TRBD1 (5 bases). Germline assignment: CDR1 MDHEN and CDR2 SYDVKM. The V and J ends lost 2 bases and 6 bases respectively, with 11 bases between them. The CDR3 runs 14 residues. In DNA form, the CDR3 reads TGTGCCAGCAGTTTAGCAGGGTATCTTCAGCCCCAGCATTTT. Protein: CASSLAGYLQPQHF.

The chain carries TRBV19 and TRBJ1-1, with TRBD1 matching 8 bases. The CDR3 has 19 amino acids. V gave up 7 bases and J gave up 2 bases; unmatched junction bases: 21. Looked up from germline, CDR1 is LNHDA and CDR2 is SQIVND (reference sequence). CDR3 region: CASKADRGRTISGNTEAFF. CDR3 nucleotides: TGTGCCAGTAAAGCAGACAGGGGCCGGACGATATCCGGAAACACTGAAGCTTTCTTT. Combining the CDR3 with reference TRBV19 and TRBJ1-1 gives the whole variable domain DGGITQSPKYLFRKEGQNVTLSCEQNLNHDAMYWYRQDPGQGLRLIYYSQIVNDFQKGDIAEGYSVSREKKESFPLTVTSAQKNPTAFYLCASKADRGRTISGNTEAFFGQGTRLTVV.

The chain uses TRBV29-1 and TRBJ2-3; D not certain. The CDR3 runs 13 residues. Germline V gives CDR1 SQVTM, CDR2 ANQGSEA. V was trimmed by 1 base and J by 1 base, leaving 6 bases between them. In nucleotides, the CDR3 is TGCAGCGTTGAAGGGAGTGGCACAGATACGCAGTATTTT. Its protein is CSVEGSGTDTQYF.

The V and J genes are TRBV20-1 and TRBJ2-7; D ambiguous. This CDR3 is built from 11 residues. The V end was cut by 7 bases, the J end by 5 bases, with 12 bases between. Germline V lookup: CDR1 DFQATT, CDR2 SNEGSKA (reference sequence). For the CDR3, the DNA is TGCAGTGGGACCGAGGAAAACGAGCAGTACTTC. It yields the protein CSGTEENEQYF.

CDR3 bases: TGTGCCAGTCAGACAGGGGGAAGATATGGCTACACCTTC. This encodes CASQTGGRYGYTF. The J gene is TRBJ1-2, the V gene TRBV6-1; 9 nucleotides line up with TRBD1. CDR3 size: 13 residues. Germline V lookup: CDR1 MNHNS, CDR2 SASEGT. With V trimmed by 9 bases and J by 5 bases, 7 bases remained unmatched.

The chain recombines TRBV29-1 with TRBJ1-2, with D perhaps TRBD1 (6 bases). Germline V gene sequence: CDR1 SQVTM, CDR2 ANQGSEA. V lost 7 bases and J lost 8, with 17 bases in between. This CDR3 is built from 12 residues. In nucleotides, the CDR3 is TGCAGCGAGGGTTCTGAGGGGGGAGGCTACACCTTC. The encoded protein is CSEGSEGGGYTF.

The gene calls are TRBV5-4 and TRBJ1-3, with unresolved D. CDR1 and CDR2 from the germline V gene are SGHNT and YYREEE (reference sequence). CDR3 length: 13 residues. Trimming removed 0 bases from V and 3 bases from J, with 4 bases in between. The CDR3 here is CASSLAGGNTIYF. The DNA for the CDR3 is TGTGCCAGCAGCTTGGCCGGTGGAAACACCATATATTTT.

The chain employs TRBV6-5 and TRBJ1-4, with 8 bases lining up with TRBD1. V lost 4 bases, J lost 2 bases, and 3 bases stayed unmatched. This CDR3 is 15 amino acids long. Germline CDR1 and CDR2: MNHEY and SVGAGI. DNA of the CDR3: TGTGCCAGCAGTTTCAGGGGGCTTACTAATGAAAAACTGTTTTTT. It yields the protein CASSFRGLTNEKLFF.

This clone was recorded a few times. The chain recombines TRBV6-6 with TRBJ1-5; a possible D gene is TRBD1 (6 bases). V lost 8 bases to trimming and J lost 2 bases, with 13 bases between them. The CDR3 has 14 residues. CDR1 and CDR2 from the germline V gene are MNHNY and SVGAGI (reference sequence). The CDR3 nucleotides read TGTGCCAGCCGGGCAGGGGAGGGCAATCAGCCCCAGCATTTT. Protein sequence: CASRAGEGNQPQHF.

The chain employs TRBV4-1 and TRBJ2-6; D unresolved. CDR1 and CDR2 (germline): MGHRA, YSYEKL. The length of the CDR3 is 15 residues. Trimming took off 4 bases at V and 2 bases at J, with 9 bases between the two ends. The DNA of the CDR3 is TGCGCCAGCAGCCCCTCTTCCCCTGGGGCCAACGTCCTGACTTTC. Its translation is CASSPSSPGANVLTF.

The chain couples TRBV28 to TRBJ1-5; D call uncertain. V was pared by 4 bases and J by 4 bases, with 11 bases between. Germline CDR1 and CDR2: MDHEN and SYDVKM. This CDR3 spans 14 amino acids. CDR3 DNA sequence: TGTGCCAGCAGTTCGGGTCCCCCAAATCAGCCCCAGCATTTT. This sequence encodes CASSSGPPNQPQHF. Looking up the rest from reference TRBV28 and TRBJ1-5 gives the full variable domain: DVKVTQSSRYLVKRTGEKVFLECVQDMDHENMFWYRQDPGLGLRLIYFSYDVKMKEKGDIPEGYSVSREKKERFSLILESASTNQTSMYLCASSSGPPNQPQHFGDGTRLSIL.

The chain couples TRBV6-5 to TRBJ1-6; possible D gene TRBD1, 6 bases. The germline gives CDR1 MNHEY, CDR2 SVGAGI. CDR3 size: 14 residues. The V gene lost 6 bases and the J gene lost 6 bases, with 12 bases spanning the gap. Here the CDR3 DNA reads TGTGCCAGCAGACACAGGGAGGCTAATTCACCCCTCCACTTT. Its translation: CASRHREANSPLHF.

The rearrangement joins TRBV28 to TRBJ1-2, with a weak D call TRBD1 (6 bases). CDR1 MDHEN and CDR2 SYDVKM come from the germline V gene. Deletions cut 6 bases from V and 2 bases from J, with 13 bases between. The CDR3 is 14 amino acids. CDR3 bases: TGTGCCAGCAGGACGACAGGCTTAAACTATGGCTACACCTTC. Translating it yields CASRTTGLNYGYTF.

This sequence joins TRBV19 and TRBJ2-2; D perhaps matches TRBD1 (5 bases). CDR1 and CDR2 (germline): LNHDA, SQIVND (reference sequence). Trimming cost V 5 bases and J 7 bases, with 14 bases left between them. CDR3 length equals 14 residues. CDR3 in DNA: TGTGCCAGTAGTTGGGGCCCCCGAGGCGGGGAGCTGTTTTTT. Translated: CASSWGPRGGELFF.

The rearrangement uses TRBV7-3 and TRBJ1-1; no definite D call. This CDR3 has 14 amino acids. V lost 5 bases and J lost 5, with 15 bases in between. CDR1 and CDR2 from the germline V gene are SGHTA and FQGTGA. The CDR3 DNA is TGTGCCAGCAGCGCGACAAATTTGGGGACTGAAGCTTTCTTT. Translating it yields CASSATNLGTEAFF.

The V and J genes are TRBV7-9 and TRBJ2-7; 10 bases agree with TRBD1. The ends lost 0 bases at V and 12 bases at J; junction bases unmatched: 14. This CDR3 contains 16 residues. The germline CDR1 and CDR2 sequences are SEHNR and FQNEAQ (reference sequence). CDR3 loop: CASSLATGGVGSGPYF. The CDR3 bases are TGTGCCAGCAGCTTAGCGACAGGGGGCGTAGGATCGGGGCCGTACTTC.

CDR3 coding DNA: TGTGCCAGCAGCCCCGGGACACCAAAGCCATTCTCTGGAAACACCATATATTTT. Residues: CASSPGTPKPFSGNTIYF. The J gene is TRBJ1-3, the V gene TRBV21-1; the D call in the table, TRBD1, was not verified against the DNA. TRBV21-1 corresponds to a pseudogene. The CDR3 contains 18 residues.

Note on this clone: The junction and the germline gene differ at one end; a read error may be behind it. V and J are TRBV7-2 and TRBJ1-1; unclear D gene. There are 12 residues in the CDR3. CDR1 and CDR2 (germline): SGHTA, FQGNSA. CDR3 sequence: CASSLGGTAGGF. The DNA for the CDR3 is TGTGCCAGCAGCTTAGGTGGAACAGCTGGAGGATTT.

The chain couples TRBV28 to TRBJ2-7; TRBD1 aligns across 9 bases. Germline loops: CDR1 MDHEN, CDR2 SYDVKM. V lost 6 bases, J lost 1 base, and 4 bases stayed unmatched. The CDR3 loop spans 14 amino acids. CDR3 region: CASRTTGGSYEQYF. CDR3 nucleotides: TGTGCCAGCAGGACGACAGGGGGTTCCTACGAGCAGTACTTC.

V and J are TRBV30 and TRBJ2-3, with D perhaps TRBD2 (5 bases). Trimming pared 0 bases from V and 6 bases from J, leaving 10 bases between. The V gene's germline CDR1 is GTSNPN and CDR2 SVGIG (reference sequence). There are 13 residues in the CDR3. The CDR3 DNA follows: TGTGCCTGGAGTGTAAACGGGGTCGATACGCAGTATTTT. Protein sequence: CAWSVNGVDTQYF.